A single sample is the source of the 23 T cell receptor beta chains below, sequenced in a study of cytomegalovirus exposure and HLA in healthy donors. In the PCR, 60 Vbeta and 13 Jbeta primers were used. TCRdb's table, derived via immunoSEQ multiplex PCR, lists solely in-frame clones and lacks some. The sample has roughly 150,000 clones; under 70% are singletons. Sequenced input: PBMCs. These receptors were obtained from a man younger than 40 in good health and CMV-seropositive.

The rearrangement joins TRBV4-2 to TRBJ2-6; TRBD1 is a possible D gene (5 bases). Germline V lookup: CDR1 LGHNA, CDR2 YNFKEQ. This CDR3 spans 17 amino acids. Trimming pared 3 bases from V and 0 bases from J, leaving 12 bases between. In DNA, the CDR3 is TGTGCCAGCAGCCACGAGACCCAGGGCTCTGGGGCCAACGTCCTGACTTTC. Translated, it gives CASSHETQGSGANVLTF.

The V gene is TRBV9, the J gene TRBJ2-1, with D perhaps TRBD2 (6 bases). The CDR3 totals 16 residues. Trimming took off 0 bases at V and 0 bases at J, with 10 bases between the two ends. Germline V gives CDR1 SGDLS, CDR2 YYNGEE. This chain's CDR3 is CASSVAGLNSYNEQFF. CDR3 DNA: TGTGCCAGCAGCGTAGCGGGACTCAACTCCTACAATGAGCAGTTCTTC.

V usage is TRBV11-3 and J usage is TRBJ1-1; D perhaps matches TRBD1 (5 bases). The germline V gene has CDR1 SGHNT and CDR2 YENEEA. The length of the CDR3 is 15 residues. Deletions cut 2 bases from V and 5 bases from J, with 15 bases between. This chain's CDR3 is CASSLTGPGVTEAFF. The DNA of the CDR3 is TGTGCCAGCAGCTTAACCGGGCCGGGGGTGACTGAAGCTTTCTTT.

The chain couples TRBV5-4 to TRBJ2-1, with TRBD2 matching over 11 bases. The ends lost 4 bases at V and 8 bases at J; junction bases unmatched: 17. CDR1 is SGHNT, CDR2 YYREEE, per germline (reference sequence). The CDR3 is made up of 18 amino acids. CDR3 in amino acids: CASSRLSTGTSGLDEQFF. The CDR3 nucleotides read TGTGCCAGCAGCCGACTTTCGACCGGGACTAGCGGCCTGGATGAGCAGTTCTTC.

This sequence joins TRBV28 and TRBJ2-7; D perhaps matches TRBD1 (6 bases). Germline V gene data show CDR1 as MDHEN and CDR2 as SYDVKM. The V and J ends lost 6 bases and 0 bases respectively, with 12 bases between them. The CDR3 covers 14 residues. The CDR3 is CASSLGGSSYEQYF. The CDR3 coding sequence is TGTGCCAGCAGCCTAGGGGGTAGCTCCTACGAGCAGTACTTC.

The chain joins TRBV7-8 to TRBJ2-5; 9 bases fit TRBD2. The CDR3 extends over 16 amino acids. CDR1 and CDR2 (germline): SGHVS, FQNEAQ. V was clipped by 2 bases and J by 2 bases; unmatched bases: 6. CDR3 sequence reads: CASSLIGSGSQETQYF. The CDR3 DNA is TGTGCCAGCAGCTTAATAGGTAGCGGGAGTCAAGAGACCCAGTACTTC.

The chain links TRBV4-1 to TRBJ1-3; maybe TRBD1 (5 bases). CDR3 size: 17 residues. With 3 bases removed from V and 5 bases from J, the gap between germline ends came to 20 bases. CDR1 and CDR2 from the germline V gene are MGHRA and YSYEKL. The CDR3 bases are TGCGCCAGCAGCCAGGACCAGGGCAGGGCAGGGAGAAACACCATATATTTT. It codes for CASSQDQGRAGRNTIYF.

The gene calls are TRBV6-1 and TRBJ2-3, with TRBD2 matching over 7 bases. Germline V gives CDR1 MNHNS, CDR2 SASEGT. J lost 3 bases, V lost 7 bases, and 4 bases had no gene match. The CDR3 covers 13 residues. The CDR3 loop reads CASTSGETDTQYF. The CDR3 DNA follows: TGTGCCAGCACTAGCGGAGAGACAGATACGCAGTATTTT.

V gene TRBV6-5 combines with J gene TRBJ2-3; possible D gene TRBD2, 6 bases. V dropped 7 bases and J dropped 0 bases, with 11 bases sitting between them. The CDR3 contains 14 residues. Germline V lookup: CDR1 MNHEY, CDR2 SVGAGI. In nucleotides, the CDR3 is TGTGCCAGCAAGCGGGTTGGTAGCACAGATACGCAGTATTTT. Its translation is CASKRVGSTDTQYF.

This clone was detected a few times. CDR3 region: CASSVVAGGLADTQYF. The CDR3 DNA follows: TGTGCCAGCAGCGTAGTAGCGGGAGGGCTGGCAGATACGCAGTATTTT. This sequence joins TRBV9 and TRBJ2-3; 11 positions match TRBD2. The CDR3 totals 16 residues. Germline V gene sequence: CDR1 SGDLS, CDR2 YYNGEE. The V segment lost 0 bases and the J segment 4 bases; nucleotides outside the gene matches: 4.

The gene calls are TRBV5-1 and TRBJ2-6, with 15 positions matching TRBD2. The ends lost 0 bases at V and 1 base at J; junction bases unmatched: 2. The CDR3 spans 19 residues. Germline CDR1 reads SGHRS; CDR2 reads YFSETQ. The CDR3 bases are TGCGCCAGCAGCTTGGGGGGGACTAGCGGGAGGTCTGGGGCCAACGTCCTGACTTTC. It encodes CASSLGGTSGRSGANVLTF.

The chain uses TRBV7-9 and TRBJ1-2, with D possibly matching TRBD1 (5 bases). The CDR3 is 12 residues long. In germline, CDR1 is SEHNR, CDR2 FQNEAQ (reference sequence). The V and J ends lost 5 bases and 8 bases respectively, with 12 bases between them. In DNA, the CDR3 is TGTGCCAGCAGCGCCAACAACAGGGGCTACACCTTC. This encodes CASSANNRGYTF. The full variable domain, in which reference TRBV7-9 and TRBJ1-2 provide the parts outside the CDR3, is DTGVSQNPRHKITKRGQNVTFRCDPISEHNRLYWYRQTLGQGPEFLTYFQNEAQLEKSRLLSDRFSAERPKGSFSTLEIQRTEQGDSAMYLCASSANNRGYTFGSGTRLTVV.

This chain links TRBV10-3 with TRBJ1-6; the D gene is possibly TRBD1 (5 bases). This CDR3 has 14 amino acids. With 11 bases removed from V and 5 bases from J, the gap between germline ends came to 16 bases. Germline loops: CDR1 ENHRY, CDR2 SYGVKD. The CDR3 reads CAGGTGGNNSPLHF. In nucleotides, the CDR3 is TGTGCCGGGGGAACCGGCGGGAATAATTCACCCCTCCACTTT.

This clone was observed a handful of times. V usage is TRBV30 and J usage is TRBJ1-5; the D gene is possibly TRBD1 (5 bases). V was trimmed by 0 bases and J by 0 bases, leaving 9 bases between them. Germline V gene sequence: CDR1 GTSNPN, CDR2 SVGIG (reference sequence). CDR3 length equals 15 residues. This chain's CDR3 is CAWSVGASSNQPQHF. The CDR3 nucleotides are TGTGCCTGGAGTGTAGGGGCCTCTAGCAATCAGCCCCAGCATTTT. The full variable domain, rest sourced from reference TRBV30 and TRBJ1-5, is SQTIHQWPATLVQPVGSPLSLECTVEGTSNPNLYWYRQAAGRGLQLLFYSVGIGQISSEVPQNLSASRPQDRQFILSSKKLLLSDSGFYLCAWSVGASSNQPQHFGDGTRLSIL.

The rearrangement links TRBV18 to TRBJ2-1; 15 bases align to TRBD2. CDR1 is KGHSH, CDR2 LQKENI, per germline. Trimming cost V 5 bases and J 8 bases; bases outside gene matches: 7. The CDR3 is 16 amino acids. CDR3 amino acids: CASSTGLAGGRDEQFF. The CDR3 DNA sequence: TGTGCCAGCTCAACCGGACTAGCGGGAGGGCGGGATGAGCAGTTCTTC. Full variable domain (outside the CDR3, taken from reference TRBV18 and TRBJ2-1): NAGVMQNPRHLVRRRGQEARLRCSPMKGHSHVYWYRQLPEEGLKFMVYLQKENIIDESGMPKERFSAEFPKEGPSILRIQQVVRGDSAAYFCASSTGLAGGRDEQFFGPGTRLTVL.

The chain links TRBV30 to TRBJ2-7; tentative D call: TRBD1 (6 bases). V lost 3 bases to trimming and J lost 12 bases, with 15 bases between them. Germline CDR1 GTSNPN, CDR2 SVGIG (reference sequence). There are 11 residues in the CDR3. The CDR3 loop is CAWRDPGVWYF. The CDR3 nucleotides read TGTGCCTGGAGGGATCCAGGGGTATGGTACTTC.

The rearrangement joins TRBV14 to TRBJ2-7; perhaps TRBD2 as D (6 bases). Trimming stripped 3 bases from V and 4 bases from J, with 13 bases between. Germline V lookup: CDR1 SGHDN, CDR2 FVKESK. The CDR3 spans 14 residues. The CDR3 protein is CASSQQGGYYEQYF. Here the CDR3 DNA reads TGTGCCAGCAGCCAGCAGGGAGGATATTACGAGCAGTACTTC.

This rearrangement joins TRBV30 to TRBJ1-2; D gene uncertain. Germline-derived CDR1 and CDR2 are GTSNPN and SVGIG (reference sequence). The CDR3 sequence is 12 residues long. V lost 4 bases, J lost 4 bases, and 10 bases lay in between. The CDR3 DNA reads TGTGCCTGGAAGTCTGAGAGCTATGGCTACACCTTC. Amino acid sequence: CAWKSESYGYTF.

V usage is TRBV29-1 and J usage is TRBJ2-1; 8 nucleotides line up with TRBD1. V lost 3 bases and J lost 1; bases outside the gene matches: 2. Germline V lookup: CDR1 SQVTM, CDR2 ANQGSEA. The CDR3 has 14 amino acids. The CDR3 sequence: CSVDRDRSYNEQFF. CDR3 DNA sequence: TGCAGCGTTGACCGGGACAGGTCCTACAATGAGCAGTTCTTC.

The chain is built from TRBV28 and TRBJ1-5; no clear D gene. The CDR3 is 13 residues long. Trimming took off 3 bases at V and 1 base at J, with 4 bases between the two ends. CDR1 MDHEN and CDR2 SYDVKM come from the germline V gene. Here the CDR3 DNA reads TGTGCCAGCAGTTTCCTAAGCAATCAGCCCCAGCATTTT. This sequence encodes CASSFLSNQPQHF.

V and J are TRBV6-4 and TRBJ2-1; 7 bases align to TRBD1. Germline loops: CDR1 MRHNA, CDR2 SNTAGT. With V trimmed by 6 bases and J by 7 bases, 9 bases remained unmatched. The CDR3 is made up of 14 amino acids. As DNA, the CDR3 is TGTGCCAGCAGAAAATCCGGGACAGATAATGAGCAGTTCTTC. Translation gives CASRKSGTDNEQFF.

This clone was counted once. V usage is TRBV6-5 and J usage is TRBJ1-5; 11 bases line up with TRBD1. The CDR3 extends over 15 amino acids. Germline V gives CDR1 MNHEY, CDR2 SVGAGI. Germline trimming cut 5 bases from V and 4 bases from J; bases unmatched to any gene: 4. The CDR3 is CASSPGQGANQPQHF. CDR3 bases: TGTGCCAGCAGTCCCGGACAGGGGGCTAATCAGCCCCAGCATTTT.

The J gene is TRBJ2-7, the V gene TRBV27; tentatively, D is TRBD1 (5 bases). The length of the CDR3 is 13 residues. Germline V lookup: CDR1 MNHEY, CDR2 SMNVEV (reference sequence). Trimming stripped 5 bases from V and 4 bases from J, with 12 bases between. The CDR3 region has the DNA TGTGCCAGCAGTCGGCTTCAGGGATACGAGCAGTACTTC. Translating gives CASSRLQGYEQYF.